Given below is one T cell receptor (beta chain) in context. This clonotype has a count of ten or more. The antigen it recognizes is unknown. No much larger clonotype is one base removed from it; base qualities were not supplied. Including cysteine and phenylalanine, the CDR3 has 17 amino acids. Only the CDR3 part of the read is kept: 51 bases, read in frame from the first base. Reading the germline V gene gives CDR1 MDHEN and CDR2 SYDVKM. Trimming removed 7 bases from V and 3 bases from J, leaving 25 bases between the germline ends. Ophthalmopathy patients had moderately to severely active disease, with a Clinical Activity Score of 3 or more, a NOSPECS grade of 4 or more, and a disease duration of less than 3 months. Exclusion was applied to patients with uncontrolled infections, other autoimmune diseases, pregnancy or lactation. Diagnoses were established on the basis of clinical symptoms, serum thyroxine and TRAb, thyroid ultrasound, and orbital computed tomography. Ficoll-Paque density gradient centrifugation was used to isolate PBMCs from about 10 ml of fresh peripheral blood. Total RNA was extracted using Trizol reagent, and RNA quality was assessed on an Agilent 2100 Bioanalyzer.

The sample is drawn from a study of T cells in Graves' hyperthyroidism and ophthalmopathy (dated by TCRdb to between 2018 and 2021). Concerning the study at large: Peripheral blood was sampled at the time of initial diagnosis, prior to any treatment. To identify distinguishing TCR V-J signatures, a discovery cohort of around 100 patients was used, comprising 43 with Graves' ophthalmopathy and around 60 with stable Graves' hyperthyroidism. Prospective prediction of ophthalmopathy was tested in an independent validation cohort consisting of 18 hyperthyroidism patients and approximately 16 patients who later progressed to ophthalmopathy. The approximately 98 discovery patients were randomly divided into training and test sets at a 7:3 ratio. In over five Graves' hyperthyroidism patients, the study also compared T-cell repertoires from thyroid tissue with T-cell repertoires from blood. After blood sampling, hyperthyroidism patients were treated with methimazole at a starting dose of 30 mg daily, and ophthalmopathy patients were treated with high-dose intravenous methylprednisolone. TCR Vbeta CDR3 sequencing of 120 to 150 peripheral blood samples (fewer than 45 ophthalmopathy, around 80 hyperthyroidism and roughly 17 progressor patients) is reported in the paper.

Paper-wide results and their limitations: Sample size was not statistically predetermined, and investigators were not blinded to group allocation. Most expanded thyroid clonotypes (frequency above 0.001) were also found in blood, which suggests that blood repertoires may mirror thyroid immune responses. In validation, the model predicted progression to ophthalmopathy with roughly 66% sensitivity and less than 80% specificity, a median of approximately 6.7 months before onset. Ophthalmopathy was separated from stable hyperthyroidism by a 13 V-J signature model, with roughly 88% sensitivity and approximately 81% specificity obtained in cross-validation and 80%/75% obtained in testing.

The TCR beta CDR3 regions were amplified from RNA transcripts. For the first round of RT-PCR on the TCR CDR3, the HTBI primer set was used together with the Qiagen OneStep RT-PCR kit. The libraries were constructed in a second round of multiplex PCR and then size-selected and purified. Sequencing of the libraries was done on an Illumina HiSeq2000 using paired-end 100 bp reads. As for how the authors treated the data: Raw data were processed with SOAPnuke, discarding reads with adapters, uncalled bases, mean Phred below 15, or no exact constant-primer or identifier match. High-quality paired reads were merged using COPE v1.2.5, and each unique nucleotide sequence was defined as a clonotype. MiTCR v1.1 was used to align clonotypes to the IMGT TRBV, TRBD and TRBJ reference segments. The analysis included only V-J combinations with a frequency above 0.0001, which together covered around 99% of the repertoires. The TCS score was defined as F50 (clonal expansion) divided by E x V (chaos), with BLOSUM62-based TCRdist calculated between CDR3 peptides within each V-J. Welch's t-statistics and random forest reduced around 550 V-J features to fewer than 15, which were used in a naive Bayes classifier (R e1071). TCRdb reprocessing: public reads trimmed at Q25 with fastp, clones called with MiXCR, in-frame beta chains kept. Each entry is one CDR3 protein sequence, shown with its most common DNA and genes. Clone size and V and J calls follow TCRdb, not the original study. The sample contains roughly 530,000 distinct CDR3 sequences, more than 15% of them found a single time. The top ten clonotypes cover around 17% of the sample.

The sample consisted of blood. This sequence was found in a woman under 30 with Graves' ophthalmopathy. This chain is built from TRBV28 and TRBJ2-7; the D gene is not confidently resolved. Read as DNA, the sequence is TGTGCCAGCACCTACGGGCGATGGGAATCCCCCCTCTACGAGCAGTACTTC. It codes for CASTYGRWESPLYEQYF.